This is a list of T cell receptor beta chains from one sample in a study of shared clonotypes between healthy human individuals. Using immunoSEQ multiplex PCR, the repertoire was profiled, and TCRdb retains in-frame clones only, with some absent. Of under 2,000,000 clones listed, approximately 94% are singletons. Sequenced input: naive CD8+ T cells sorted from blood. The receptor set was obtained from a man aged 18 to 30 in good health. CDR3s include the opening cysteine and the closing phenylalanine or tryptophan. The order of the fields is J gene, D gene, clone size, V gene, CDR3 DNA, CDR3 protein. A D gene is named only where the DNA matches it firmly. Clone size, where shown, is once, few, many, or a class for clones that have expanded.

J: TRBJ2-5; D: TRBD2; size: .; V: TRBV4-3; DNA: TGCGCCAGCAGCCAAGCAACCCCCCCGGGAGGAGAGACCCAGTACTTC; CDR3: CASSQATPPGGETQYF
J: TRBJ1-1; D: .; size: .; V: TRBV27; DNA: TGTGCCAGCAGCCCTGATCCCGGGAACACTGAAGCTTTCTTT; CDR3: CASSPDPGNTEAFF
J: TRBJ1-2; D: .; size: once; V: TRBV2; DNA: TGTGCCAGCAGTGAAGCGCTTACAGGGAGCCCATTTAAGGACCTCTATGGCTACACCTTC; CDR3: CASSEALTGSPFKDLYGYTF
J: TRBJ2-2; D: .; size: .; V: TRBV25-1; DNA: TGTGCCAGCAGTAGCAGAGACAGCGGGGAGCTGTTTTTT; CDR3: CASSSRDSGELFF
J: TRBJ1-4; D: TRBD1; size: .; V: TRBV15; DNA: TGTGCCACCAGCAGAATGACAGGGGCTAATGAAAAACTGTTTTTT; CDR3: CATSRMTGANEKLFF
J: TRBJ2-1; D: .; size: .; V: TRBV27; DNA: TGTGCCAGCAGTTTAGGAGGAGCCAATGAGCAGTTCTTC; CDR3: CASSLGGANEQFF
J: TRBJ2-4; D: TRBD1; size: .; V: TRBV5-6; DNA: TGTGCCAGCAGCTTCGGACAGGGTGATGACATTCAGTACTTC; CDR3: CASSFGQGDDIQYF
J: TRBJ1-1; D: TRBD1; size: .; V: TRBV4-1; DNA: TGCGCCAGCAGCCAAGTGGCGGGACAGCCTGAAGCTTTCTTT; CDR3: CASSQVAGQPEAFF
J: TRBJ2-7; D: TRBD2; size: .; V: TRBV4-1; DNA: TGCGCCAGCAGCCCCGGGACTAGCCATTACGAGCAGTACTTC; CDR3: CASSPGTSHYEQYF
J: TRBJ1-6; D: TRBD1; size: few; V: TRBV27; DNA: TGTGCCAGCAGTTTCGGACAGGGGGTTGGTCCCCTCCACTTT; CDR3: CASSFGQGVGPLHF
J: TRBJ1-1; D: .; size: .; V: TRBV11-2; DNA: TGTGCCAGCAGCTTAGATGGGGGATTCGGGGACACTGAAGCTTTCTTT; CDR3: CASSLDGGFGDTEAFF
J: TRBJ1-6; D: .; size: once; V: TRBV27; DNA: TGTGCCAGCAGCCTAACCCCGGGGGGTAGAGATTCACCCCTCCACTTT; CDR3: CASSLTPGGRDSPLHF
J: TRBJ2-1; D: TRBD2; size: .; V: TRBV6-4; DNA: TGTGCCAGCAGCGACTTCGCGGGAGGGGGGTATGAGCAGTTCTTC; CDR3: CASSDFAGGGYEQFF
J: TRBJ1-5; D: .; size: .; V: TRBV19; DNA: TGTGCCAGAAGGGCGACAGGATATAGCAATCAGCCCCAGCATTTT; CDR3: CARRATGYSNQPQHF
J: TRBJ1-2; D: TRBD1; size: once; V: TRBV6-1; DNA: TGTGCCAGCAGTGAAGGTTGGGCGGGACAGCTCCTTACCTATGGCTACACCTTC; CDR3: CASSEGWAGQLLTYGYTF
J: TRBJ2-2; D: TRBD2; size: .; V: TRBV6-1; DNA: TGTGCCAGCAGTGCAGTGACTAGCCCTAGGGCCACCGGGGAGCTGTTTTTT; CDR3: CASSAVTSPRATGELFF
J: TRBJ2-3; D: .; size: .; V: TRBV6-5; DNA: TGTGCCAGCAGTTTCATGATGGGAAGCACAGATACGCAGTATTTT; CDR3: CASSFMMGSTDTQYF
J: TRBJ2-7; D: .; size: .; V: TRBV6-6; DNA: TGTGCCAGCAGTTACTCGGAGGCGTACGAGCAGTACTTC; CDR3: CASSYSEAYEQYF
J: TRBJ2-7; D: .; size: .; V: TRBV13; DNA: TGTGCCAGCAGCTTAGGACAGGGAGCCTACGAGCAGTACTTC; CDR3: CASSLGQGAYEQYF
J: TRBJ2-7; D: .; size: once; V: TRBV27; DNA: TGTGCCAGCAGCGAGGGGGCGGGAGAAGGGCCCTACGAGCAGTACTTC; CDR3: CASSEGAGEGPYEQYF
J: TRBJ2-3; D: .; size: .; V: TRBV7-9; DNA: TGTGCCAGCAGTGACCCTGAGGCAGATACGCAGTATTTT; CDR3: CASSDPEADTQYF
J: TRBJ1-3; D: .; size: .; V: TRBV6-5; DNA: TGTGCCAGCAGTGAGGGGCTTGGTGGAAACACCATATATTTT; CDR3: CASSEGLGGNTIYF
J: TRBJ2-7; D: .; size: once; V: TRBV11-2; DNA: TGTGCCAGCAGCTTTGGTTACAGGGGAGGCTACGAGCAGTACTTC; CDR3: CASSFGYRGGYEQYF
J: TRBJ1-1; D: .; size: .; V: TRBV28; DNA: TGTGCCAGCAGTGCCTTCTCGGGGGCACTGAACACTGAAGCTTTCTTT; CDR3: CASSAFSGALNTEAFF